This record looks at one TCR beta chain sequence and its context. It may be a read error: a sequence one base away is much more abundant. The sample contains more than one DNA sequence encoding this CDR3. This specimen belongs to a study of shared clonotypes between healthy human individuals. Germline V gives CDR1 PRHDT, CDR2 FYEKMQ (reference sequence). Trimming stripped 6 bases from V and 5 bases from J, with 7 bases between. The CDR3 loop spans 12 amino acids. Sequencing was performed on unsorted PBMC DNA using ten immunoSEQ deep assay plates. Sequencing used immunoSEQ multiplex PCR; TCRdb keeps in-frame clones, though not all of them. The data show about 480,000 clones, 79% seen once.

The clonotype was recovered from a woman aged 40 to 50 in good health. Some clones in this sample may be carry-over from other donors' samples. The specimen sequenced was PBMCs. The rearrangement links TRBV13 to TRBJ2-2; D gene ambiguous. DNA of the CDR3: TGTGCCAGCAGTACCCGGACCGGGGAGCTGTTTTTT. Its protein product is CASSTRTGELFF.